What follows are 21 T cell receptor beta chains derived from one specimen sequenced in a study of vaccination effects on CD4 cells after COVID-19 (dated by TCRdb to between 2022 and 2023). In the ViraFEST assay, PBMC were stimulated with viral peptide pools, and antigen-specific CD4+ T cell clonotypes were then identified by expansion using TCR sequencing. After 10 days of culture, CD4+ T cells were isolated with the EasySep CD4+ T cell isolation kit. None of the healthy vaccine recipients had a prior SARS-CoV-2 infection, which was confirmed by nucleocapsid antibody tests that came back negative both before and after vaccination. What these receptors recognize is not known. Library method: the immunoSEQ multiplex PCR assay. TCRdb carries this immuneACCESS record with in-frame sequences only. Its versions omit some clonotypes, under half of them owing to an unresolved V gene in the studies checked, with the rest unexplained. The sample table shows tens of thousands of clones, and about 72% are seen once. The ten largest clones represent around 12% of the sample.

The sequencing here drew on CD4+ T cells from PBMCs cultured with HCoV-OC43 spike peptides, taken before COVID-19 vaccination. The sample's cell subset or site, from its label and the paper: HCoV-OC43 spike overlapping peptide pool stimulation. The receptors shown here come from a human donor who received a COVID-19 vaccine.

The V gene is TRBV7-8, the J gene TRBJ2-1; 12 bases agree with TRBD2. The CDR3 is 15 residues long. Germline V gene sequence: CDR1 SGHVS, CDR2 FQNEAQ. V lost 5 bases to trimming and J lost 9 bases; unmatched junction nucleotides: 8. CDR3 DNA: TGTGCCAGCAGCGGTCTAGCGGGGGGGCCGTTTGAGCAGTTCTTC. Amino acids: CASSGLAGGPFEQFF.

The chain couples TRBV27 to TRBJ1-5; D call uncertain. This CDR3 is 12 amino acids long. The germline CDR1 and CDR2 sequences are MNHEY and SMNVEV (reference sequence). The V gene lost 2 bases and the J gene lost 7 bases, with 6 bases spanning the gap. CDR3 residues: CASSLRGQPQHF. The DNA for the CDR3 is TGTGCCAGCAGTTTAAGAGGACAGCCCCAGCATTTT.

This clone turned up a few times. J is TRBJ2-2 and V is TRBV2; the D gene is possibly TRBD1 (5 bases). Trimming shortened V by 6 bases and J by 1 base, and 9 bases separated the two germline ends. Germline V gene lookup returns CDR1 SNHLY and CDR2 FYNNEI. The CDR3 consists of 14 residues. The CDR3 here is CASRTQGNTGELFF. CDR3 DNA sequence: TGTGCCAGCAGGACCCAGGGGAACACCGGGGAGCTGTTTTTT. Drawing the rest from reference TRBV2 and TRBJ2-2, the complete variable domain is EPEVTQTPSHQVTQMGQEVILRCVPISNHLYFYWYRQILGQKVEFLVSFYNNEISEKSEIFDDQFSVERPDGSNFTLKIRSTKLEDSAMYFCASRTQGNTGELFFGEGSRLTVL.

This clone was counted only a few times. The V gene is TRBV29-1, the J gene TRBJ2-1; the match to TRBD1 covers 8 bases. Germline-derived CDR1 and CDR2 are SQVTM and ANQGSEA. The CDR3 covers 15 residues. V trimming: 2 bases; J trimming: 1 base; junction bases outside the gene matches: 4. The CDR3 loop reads CSVESGQGSYNEQFF. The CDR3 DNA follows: TGCAGCGTTGAATCCGGACAGGGATCCTACAATGAGCAGTTCTTC.

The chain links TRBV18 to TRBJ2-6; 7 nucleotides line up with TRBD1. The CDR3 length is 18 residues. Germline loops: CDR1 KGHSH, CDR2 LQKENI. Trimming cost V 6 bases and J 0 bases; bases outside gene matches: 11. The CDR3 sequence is CASSRTGALSSGANVLTF. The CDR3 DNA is TGTGCCAGCTCCCGCACAGGGGCGCTTTCCTCTGGGGCCAACGTCCTGACTTTC. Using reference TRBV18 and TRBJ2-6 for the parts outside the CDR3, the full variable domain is NAGVMQNPRHLVRRRGQEARLRCSPMKGHSHVYWYRQLPEEGLKFMVYLQKENIIDESGMPKERFSAEFPKEGPSILRIQQVVRGDSAAYFCASSRTGALSSGANVLTFGAGSRLTVL.

The CDR3 region is CASSLGATNEKLFF. CDR3 nucleotide sequence: TGTGCCAGCAGCTTAGGAGCAACTAATGAAAAACTGTTTTTT. The rearrangement joins TRBV7-8 to TRBJ1-4, with D hard to call. Germline loops: CDR1 SGHVS, CDR2 FQNEAQ. The CDR3 spans 14 residues. V was pared by 1 base and J by 0 bases, with 3 bases between.

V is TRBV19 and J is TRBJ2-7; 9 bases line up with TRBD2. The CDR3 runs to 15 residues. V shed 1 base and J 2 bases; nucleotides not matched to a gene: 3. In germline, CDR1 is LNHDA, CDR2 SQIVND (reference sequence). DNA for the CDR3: TGTGCCAGTAGTATAGTCCTAGCGGGGACCTACGAGCAGTACTTC. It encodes CASSIVLAGTYEQYF. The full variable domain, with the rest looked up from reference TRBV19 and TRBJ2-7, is DGGITQSPKYLFRKEGQNVTLSCEQNLNHDAMYWYRQDPGQGLRLIYYSQIVNDFQKGDIAEGYSVSREKKESFPLTVTSAQKNPTAFYLCASSIVLAGTYEQYFGPGTRLTVT.

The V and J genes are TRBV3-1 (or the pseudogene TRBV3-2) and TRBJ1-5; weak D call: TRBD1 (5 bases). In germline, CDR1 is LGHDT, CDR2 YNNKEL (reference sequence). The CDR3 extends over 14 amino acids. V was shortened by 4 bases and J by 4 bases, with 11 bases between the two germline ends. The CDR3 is CASSPGRFNQPQHF. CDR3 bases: TGTGCCAGCAGCCCGGGACGGTTTAATCAGCCCCAGCATTTT.

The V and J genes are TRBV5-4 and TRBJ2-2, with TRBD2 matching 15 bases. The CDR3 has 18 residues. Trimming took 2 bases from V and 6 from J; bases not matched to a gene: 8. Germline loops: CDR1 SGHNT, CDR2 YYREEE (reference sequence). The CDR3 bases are TGTGCCAGCAGCTTTAGGAGGACTAGCGGGAGGGCCGCCGGGGAGCTGTTTTTT. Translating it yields CASSFRRTSGRAAGELFF.

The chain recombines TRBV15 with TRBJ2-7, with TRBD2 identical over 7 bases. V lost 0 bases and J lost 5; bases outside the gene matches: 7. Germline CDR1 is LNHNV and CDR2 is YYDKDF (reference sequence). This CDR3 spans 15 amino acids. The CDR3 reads CATSRESGGLDEQYF. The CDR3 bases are TGTGCCACCAGCAGAGAATCGGGGGGTCTCGACGAGCAGTACTTC.

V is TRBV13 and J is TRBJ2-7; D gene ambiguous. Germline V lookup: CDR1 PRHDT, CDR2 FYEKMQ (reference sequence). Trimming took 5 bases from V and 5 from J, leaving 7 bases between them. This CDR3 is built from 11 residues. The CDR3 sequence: CASSRANEQYF. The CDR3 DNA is TGTGCCAGCAGCCGTGCCAACGAGCAGTACTTC.

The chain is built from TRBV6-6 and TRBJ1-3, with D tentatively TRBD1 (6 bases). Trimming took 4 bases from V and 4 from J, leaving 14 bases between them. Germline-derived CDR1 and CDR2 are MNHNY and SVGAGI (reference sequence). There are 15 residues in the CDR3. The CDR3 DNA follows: TGTGCCAGCAGTTCCGTGCAGGGGCGGGGAAACACCATATATTTT. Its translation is CASSSVQGRGNTIYF.

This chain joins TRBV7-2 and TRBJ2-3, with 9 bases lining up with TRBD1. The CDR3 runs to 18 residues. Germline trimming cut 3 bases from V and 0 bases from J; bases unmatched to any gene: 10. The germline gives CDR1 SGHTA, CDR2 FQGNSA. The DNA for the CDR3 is TGTGCCAGCAGCTTGGCCGGGACAGGGTTAACTAGCACAGATACGCAGTATTTT. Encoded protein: CASSLAGTGLTSTDTQYF.

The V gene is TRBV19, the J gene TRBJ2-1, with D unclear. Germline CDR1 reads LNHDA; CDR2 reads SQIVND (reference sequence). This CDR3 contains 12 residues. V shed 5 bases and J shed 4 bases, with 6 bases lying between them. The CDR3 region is CASSADYNEQFF. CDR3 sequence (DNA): TGTGCCAGTAGTGCCGATTACAATGAGCAGTTCTTC.

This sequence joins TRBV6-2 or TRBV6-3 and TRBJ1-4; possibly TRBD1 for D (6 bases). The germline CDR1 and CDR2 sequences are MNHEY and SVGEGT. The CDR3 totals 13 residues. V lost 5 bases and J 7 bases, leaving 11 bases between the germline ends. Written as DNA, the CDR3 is TGTGCCAGCAGTAATACAGGGATTGAAAAACTGTTTTTT. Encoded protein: CASSNTGIEKLFF.

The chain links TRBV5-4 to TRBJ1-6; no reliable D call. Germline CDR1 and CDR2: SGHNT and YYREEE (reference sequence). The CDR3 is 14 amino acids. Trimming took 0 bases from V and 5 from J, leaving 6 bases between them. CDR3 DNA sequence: TGTGCCAGCAGCTTGGATACAGATAATTCACCCCTCCACTTT. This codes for CASSLDTDNSPLHF.

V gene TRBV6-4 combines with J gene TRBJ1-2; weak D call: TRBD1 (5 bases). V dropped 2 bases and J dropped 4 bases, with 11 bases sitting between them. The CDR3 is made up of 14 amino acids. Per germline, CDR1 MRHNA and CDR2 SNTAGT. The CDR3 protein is CASSDTGSLYGYTF. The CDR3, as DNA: TGTGCCAGCAGTGACACAGGCTCGCTCTATGGCTACACCTTC.

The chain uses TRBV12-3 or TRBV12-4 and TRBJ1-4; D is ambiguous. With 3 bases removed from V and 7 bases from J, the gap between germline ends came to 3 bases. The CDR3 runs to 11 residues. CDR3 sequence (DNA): TGTGCCAGCAGTTTGGGTGAAAAACTGTTTTTT. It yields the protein CASSLGEKLFF.

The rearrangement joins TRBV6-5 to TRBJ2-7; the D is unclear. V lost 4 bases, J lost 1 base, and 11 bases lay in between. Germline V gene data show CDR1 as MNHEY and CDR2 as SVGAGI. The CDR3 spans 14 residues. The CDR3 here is CASSWSRASYEQYF. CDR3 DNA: TGTGCCAGCAGTTGGTCCCGGGCTTCCTACGAGCAGTACTTC.

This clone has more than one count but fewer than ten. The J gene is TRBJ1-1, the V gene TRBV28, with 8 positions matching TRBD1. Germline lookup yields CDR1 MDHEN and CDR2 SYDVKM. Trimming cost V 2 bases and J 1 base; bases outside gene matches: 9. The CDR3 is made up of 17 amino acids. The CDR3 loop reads CASSLSQGAGGNTEAFF. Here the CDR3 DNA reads TGTGCCAGCAGTTTAAGTCAGGGGGCAGGTGGGAACACTGAAGCTTTCTTT.

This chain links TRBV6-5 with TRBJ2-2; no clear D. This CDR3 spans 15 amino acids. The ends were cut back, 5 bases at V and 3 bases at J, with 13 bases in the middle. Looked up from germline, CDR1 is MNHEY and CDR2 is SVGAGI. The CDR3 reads CASSRSGSHTGELFF. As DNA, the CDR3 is TGTGCCAGCAGTCGCTCCGGGTCCCACACCGGGGAGCTGTTTTTT.